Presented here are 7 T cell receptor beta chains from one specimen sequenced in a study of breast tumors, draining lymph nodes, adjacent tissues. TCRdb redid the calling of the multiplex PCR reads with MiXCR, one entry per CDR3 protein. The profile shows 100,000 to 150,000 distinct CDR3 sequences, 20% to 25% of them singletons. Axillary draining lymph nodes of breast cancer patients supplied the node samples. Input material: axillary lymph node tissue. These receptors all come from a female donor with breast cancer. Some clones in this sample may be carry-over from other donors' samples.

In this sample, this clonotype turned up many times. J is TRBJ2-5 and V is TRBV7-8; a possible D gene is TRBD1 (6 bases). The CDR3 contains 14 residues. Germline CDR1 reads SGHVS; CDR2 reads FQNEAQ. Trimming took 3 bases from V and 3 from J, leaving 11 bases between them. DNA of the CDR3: TGTGCCAGCAGCTTTATCAGGGGAGAAGAGACCCAGTACTTC. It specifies CASSFIRGEETQYF.

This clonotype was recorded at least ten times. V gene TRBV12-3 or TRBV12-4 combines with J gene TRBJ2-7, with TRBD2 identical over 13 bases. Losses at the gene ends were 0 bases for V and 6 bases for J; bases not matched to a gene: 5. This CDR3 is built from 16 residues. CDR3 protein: CASSLAGWTSGSEQYF. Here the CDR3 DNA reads TGTGCCAGCAGTTTAGCTGGGTGGACTAGCGGGAGCGAGCAGTACTTC.

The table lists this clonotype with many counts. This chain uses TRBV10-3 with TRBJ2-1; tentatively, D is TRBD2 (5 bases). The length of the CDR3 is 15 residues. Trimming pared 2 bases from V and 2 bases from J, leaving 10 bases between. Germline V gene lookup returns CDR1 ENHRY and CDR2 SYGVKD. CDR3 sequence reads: CAISEPGIPYNEQFF. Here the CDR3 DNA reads TGTGCCATCAGTGAGCCCGGGATCCCCTACAATGAGCAGTTCTTC.

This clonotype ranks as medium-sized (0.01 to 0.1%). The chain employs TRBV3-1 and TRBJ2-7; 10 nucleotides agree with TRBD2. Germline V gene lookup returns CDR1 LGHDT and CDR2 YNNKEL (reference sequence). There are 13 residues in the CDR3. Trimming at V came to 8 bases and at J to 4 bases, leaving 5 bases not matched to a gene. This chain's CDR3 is CASSPSGSYEQYF. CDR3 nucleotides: TGTGCCAGCTCACCTAGCGGGAGTTACGAGCAGTACTTC.

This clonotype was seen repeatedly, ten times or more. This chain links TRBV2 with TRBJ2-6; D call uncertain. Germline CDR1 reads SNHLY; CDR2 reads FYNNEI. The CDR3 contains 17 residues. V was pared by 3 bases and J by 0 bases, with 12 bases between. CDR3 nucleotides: TGTGCCAGCAGTGAGGGCTATGAGATCTCTGGGGCCAACGTCCTGACTTTC. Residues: CASSEGYEISGANVLTF.

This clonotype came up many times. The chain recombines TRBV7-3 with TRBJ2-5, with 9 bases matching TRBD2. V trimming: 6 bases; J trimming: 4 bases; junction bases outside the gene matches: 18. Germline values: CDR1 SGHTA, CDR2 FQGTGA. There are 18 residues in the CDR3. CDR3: CASRRTSALGGSSETQYF. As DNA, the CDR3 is TGTGCCAGCAGACGGACTAGCGCCTTAGGGGGTTCATCAGAGACCCAGTACTTC.

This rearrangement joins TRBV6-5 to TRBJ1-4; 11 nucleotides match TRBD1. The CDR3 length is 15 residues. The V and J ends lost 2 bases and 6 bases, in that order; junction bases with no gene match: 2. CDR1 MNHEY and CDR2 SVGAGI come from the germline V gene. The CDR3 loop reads CASSYGTGGDEKLFF. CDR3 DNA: TGTGCCAGCAGTTACGGGACAGGGGGTGATGAAAAACTGTTTTTT.